The present entry profiles one TCR beta chain with its context. Looked up from germline, CDR1 is LGHDT and CDR2 is YNNKEL (reference sequence). V lost 1 base, J lost 6 bases, and 7 bases lay in between. The CDR3 has 13 residues. Reverse transcription of about 0.5 to 1 ug RNA used random hexamers. Each CDR3 protein gets one entry after TCRdb re-called the immunoSEQ multiplex PCR reads with MiXCR. Altogether approximately 180,000 distinct CDR3 sequences are present, 93% being singletons, with the ten largest covering over 0.08%. This entry is derived from a study of CD8 T cells in Susac syndrome. This chain connects TRBV3-1 to TRBJ2-1; perhaps TRBD2 as D (6 bases). The sequencing sample was made of CD4+ T cells from PBMCs. The sequence was collected from a human donor with multiple sclerosis. CDR3 nucleotides: TGTGCCAGCAGCCAAGTCGGGGGCAATGAGCAGTTCTTC. It translates to CASSQVGGNEQFF.